The present T cell receptor (beta chain) was sequenced within a study of T-cell memory formation after mild COVID-19. General study points: Largely, contracting CD4+ clones fell within CM and EM, and contracting CD8+ clones within EMRA. A balance of CD4 and CD8 characterized clones contracting day 15 to 85, whereas later expanders leaned CD4+.

TCRdb reprocessed the 5' RACE reads via MiXCR and lists one record per CDR3 protein. Of 560,000 or so distinct CDR3 sequences in the sample, roughly 17% were seen once. The CDR3 loop spans 13 amino acids. Germline V CDR1 and CDR2: DFQATT, SNEGSKA (reference sequence). Of note for this clonotype: Its specificity is not known.

The material sequenced was PBMCs or a T cell subset sorted from them (not recorded which). J is TRBJ2-1 and V is TRBV20-1; 8 bases line up with TRBD2. The TCR was taken from an adult woman who had mild COVID-19 (a few samples of this study predate the infection). Cell type and time point are not known. The CDR3 spells CSPTSGVYNEQFF. The CDR3, as DNA: TGCAGCCCCACTAGCGGAGTTTACAATGAGCAGTTCTTC.